The following is a T cell receptor (beta chain) sequence with its context. These data are taken from a study of T-cell reconstitution after alpha-beta-depleted transplantation in children. The CDR3 consists of 14 residues. Germline-derived CDR1 and CDR2 are LNHDA and SQIVND (reference sequence). V was pared by 5 bases and J by 0 bases, with 9 bases between. Molecular barcoding with unique molecular identifiers was used for the TCRbeta library. TCRdb re-called the PCR reads through MiXCR, storing one row per CDR3 protein. The sample has fewer than 700,000 distinct CDR3 sequences, 10% to 15% seen once. The receptor comes from a male patient younger than 18 who had a stem cell transplant for acute myeloid leukemia, so the T cells may come from the graft donor. This sample comprised PBMCs, mostly from graft donor cells, obtained 360 days after TCRalphabeta/CD19-depleted stem cell transplant. The chain combines TRBV19 with TRBJ2-3; D gene ambiguous. Here the CDR3 DNA reads TGTGCCAGTAGTTGGAGACCTAGCACAGATACGCAGTATTTT. Its translation: CASSWRPSTDTQYF.